The subject of this entry is one TCR beta chain. Its antigen is unidentified. These data belong to a study of T-cell reconstitution after alpha-beta-depleted transplantation in children. For TCRbeta, the library was prepared with unique molecular identifiers. TCRdb reanalysed the PCR reads using MiXCR and keeps one entry per CDR3 protein. The table includes some 310,000 distinct CDR3 sequences, approximately 20% detected once. Study results and limitations: T-cell counts and diversity at one year post-transplant came mainly from newly produced T cells.

V lost 8 bases to trimming and J lost 0 bases, with 29 bases between them. The CDR3 loop spans 20 amino acids. Per the germline V gene, CDR1 is SGHAT and CDR2 is FQNNGV. The sample here was PBMCs, mostly from graft donor cells, taken 180 days after TCRalphabeta/CD19-depleted stem cell transplant. The rearrangement joins TRBV11-2 to TRBJ2-1, with a possible D match to TRBD2 (6 bases). The origin of this receptor is a male patient younger than 18 who had a stem cell transplant for acute lymphoblastic leukemia, so the T cells may come from the graft donor. The CDR3 is CASGTTPWPQTSSSYNEQFF. CDR3 nucleotides: TGTGCCAGCGGTACAACTCCATGGCCCCAAACTAGCAGCTCCTACAATGAGCAGTTCTTC.